Below, 9 T cell receptor beta chains from the same sample are listed, as sequenced in a study of shared clonotypes between healthy human individuals. Produced via immunoSEQ multiplex PCR; TCRdb's table is partial and in-frame only. The sample gives roughly 2.5 million clones, approximately 94% of which show up once; around 0.15% is in the top ten. The sequenced sample was naive CD4+ T cells sorted from blood. Regarding subset: CD45RA+ positively selected. These receptors originate from a man between 18 and 35 years old in good health.

The chain joins TRBV6-6 to TRBJ2-3; 11 positions agree with TRBD2. Trimming removed 8 bases from V and 6 bases from J; junction bases left unmatched: 7. Germline values: CDR1 MNHNY, CDR2 SVGAGI (reference sequence). The CDR3 length is 14 residues. This CDR3 is CASHLAGGRDTQYF. In DNA, the CDR3 is TGTGCCAGCCACCTAGCGGGGGGCCGGGATACGCAGTATTTT.

The chain links TRBV28 to TRBJ2-7, with a tentative D call TRBD2 (5 bases). Germline V lookup: CDR1 MDHEN, CDR2 SYDVKM. With 5 bases removed from V and 6 bases from J, the gap between germline ends came to 11 bases. This CDR3 is 12 amino acids long. CDR3 in amino acids: CASSPGFGEQYF. The CDR3 region has the DNA TGTGCCAGCAGTCCGGGGTTCGGCGAGCAGTACTTC. Together with reference TRBV28 and TRBJ2-7, the CDR3 gives the full variable domain: DVKVTQSSRYLVKRTGEKVFLECVQDMDHENMFWYRQDPGLGLRLIYFSYDVKMKEKGDIPEGYSVSREKKERFSLILESASTNQTSMYLCASSPGFGEQYFGPGTRLTVT.

Remarks on this clone: Other DNA sequences in this sample translate to the same CDR3. This chain joins TRBV6-5 and TRBJ2-3; D gene unclear. The germline CDR1 and CDR2 sequences are MNHEY and SVGAGI. Trimming left V 2 bases short and J 1 base short, with 7 bases between. There are 14 residues in the CDR3. CDR3 residues: CASSYSGGTDTQYF. CDR3 coding DNA: TGTGCCAGCAGTTACAGTGGCGGCACAGATACGCAGTATTTT.

To note about this clone: This sample includes further DNA sequences coding for the same CDR3. V and J are TRBV5-1 and TRBJ2-3; weak D call: TRBD2 (5 bases). With 3 bases removed from V and 2 bases from J, the gap between germline ends came to 10 bases. This CDR3 region has 14 residues. Germline CDR1 reads SGHRS; CDR2 reads YFSETQ. CDR3 residues: CASSSGLATDTQYF. In DNA form, the CDR3 reads TGCGCCAGCAGCTCGGGATTAGCCACAGATACGCAGTATTTT.

The chain combines TRBV7-9 with TRBJ2-2; TRBD2 aligns across 13 bases. After removal of 5 bases from V and 6 bases from J, the junction contained 6 bases not matched to a gene. This CDR3 is 16 amino acids long. The germline V gene has CDR1 SEHNR and CDR2 FQNEAQ (reference sequence). The CDR3 DNA reads TGTGCCAGCAGCCAGGGACTAGCGGGACTACCCGGGGAGCTGTTTTTT. Its translation is CASSQGLAGLPGELFF. The whole variable domain, remainder taken from reference TRBV7-9 and TRBJ2-2, is DTGVSQNPRHKITKRGQNVTFRCDPISEHNRLYWYRQTLGQGPEFLTYFQNEAQLEKSRLLSDRFSAERPKGSFSTLEIQRTEQGDSAMYLCASSQGLAGLPGELFFGEGSRLTVL.

Details on this clone: This sample includes further DNA sequences coding for the same CDR3. The V and J genes are TRBV30 and TRBJ1-6, with D tentatively TRBD1 (5 bases). The V end lost 1 base, the J end lost 0 bases, and 7 bases lay between the germline ends. CDR3 length: 15 residues. The germline V gene encodes CDR1 GTSNPN and CDR2 SVGIG (reference sequence). This CDR3 reads CAWSGQSSYNSPLHF. As DNA, the CDR3 is TGTGCCTGGAGTGGACAGAGCTCCTATAATTCACCCCTCCACTTT.

The rearrangement links TRBV10-2 to TRBJ2-7; a weak D match, TRBD2 (7 bases). Germline V gene sequence: CDR1 WSHSY, CDR2 SAAADI. The CDR3 is made up of 12 amino acids. Deletions cut 3 bases from V and 7 bases from J, with 10 bases between. CDR3 DNA sequence: TGCGCCAGCAGTGACAGGGGAGGGGAGCAGTACTTC. Its protein product is CASSDRGGEQYF.

CDR3 DNA sequence: TGTGCCAGTAGTACCCGACAGAGGTCACCCTACGAGCAGTACTTC. As protein: CASSTRQRSPYEQYF. V is TRBV19 and J is TRBJ2-7; tentatively, D is TRBD1 (5 bases). The CDR3 has 15 residues. Germline assignment: CDR1 LNHDA and CDR2 SQIVND (reference sequence). V lost 4 bases and J lost 2, with 15 bases in between. Based on the CDR3 plus reference TRBV19 and TRBJ2-7, the full variable domain is DGGITQSPKYLFRKEGQNVTLSCEQNLNHDAMYWYRQDPGQGLRLIYYSQIVNDFQKGDIAEGYSVSREKKESFPLTVTSAQKNPTAFYLCASSTRQRSPYEQYFGPGTRLTVT.

The rearrangement links TRBV15 to TRBJ2-2; tentative D call: TRBD1 (5 bases). Trimming removed 9 bases from V and 2 bases from J, with 13 bases in between. The CDR3 consists of 14 residues. Per germline, CDR1 LNHNV and CDR2 YYDKDF (reference sequence). The CDR3 coding sequence is TGTGCCACGCCTACTCAGGGAAACACCGGGGAGCTGTTTTTT. Protein product: CATPTQGNTGELFF.